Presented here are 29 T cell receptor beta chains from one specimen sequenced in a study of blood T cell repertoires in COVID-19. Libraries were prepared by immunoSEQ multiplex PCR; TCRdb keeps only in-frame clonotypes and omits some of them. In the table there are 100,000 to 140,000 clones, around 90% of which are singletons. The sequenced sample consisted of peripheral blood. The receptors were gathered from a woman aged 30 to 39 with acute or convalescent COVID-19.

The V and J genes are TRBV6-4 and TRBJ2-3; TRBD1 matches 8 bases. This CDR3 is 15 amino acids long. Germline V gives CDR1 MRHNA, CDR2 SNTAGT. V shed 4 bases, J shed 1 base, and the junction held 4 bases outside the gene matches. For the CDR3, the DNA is TGTGCCAGCAGTGTGGAGACAGGGGGCACAGATACGCAGTATTTT. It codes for CASSVETGGTDTQYF.

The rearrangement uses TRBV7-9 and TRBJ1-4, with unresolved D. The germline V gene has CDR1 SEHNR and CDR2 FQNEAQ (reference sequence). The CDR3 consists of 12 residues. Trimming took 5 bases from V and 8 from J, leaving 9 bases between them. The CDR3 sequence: CASSPGSEKLFF. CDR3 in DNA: TGTGCCAGCAGCCCTGGCTCGGAAAAACTGTTTTTT.

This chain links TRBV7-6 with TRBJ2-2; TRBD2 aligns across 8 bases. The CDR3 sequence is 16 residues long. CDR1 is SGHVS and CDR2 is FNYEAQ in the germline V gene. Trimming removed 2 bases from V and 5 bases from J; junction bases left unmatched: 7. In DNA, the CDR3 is TGTGCCAGCAGCTTAAGTAGCGGGGCAGGGACCGGGGAGCTGTTTTTT. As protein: CASSLSSGAGTGELFF.

The CDR3 DNA sequence: TGTGCCAGCACCCTGGGGGGGAATGAGCAGTTCTTC. Amino acid sequence: CASTLGGNEQFF. The chain links TRBV28 to TRBJ2-1; TRBD2 aligns across 7 bases. Germline V lookup: CDR1 MDHEN, CDR2 SYDVKM. CDR3 size: 12 residues. V shed 7 bases, J shed 7 bases, and the junction held 4 bases outside the gene matches.

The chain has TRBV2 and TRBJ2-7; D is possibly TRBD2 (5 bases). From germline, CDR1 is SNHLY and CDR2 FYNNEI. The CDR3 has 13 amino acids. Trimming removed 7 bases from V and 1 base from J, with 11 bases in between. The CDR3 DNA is TGTGCCAGCAACGGGGAGCCTTCCTACGAGCAGTACTTC. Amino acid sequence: CASNGEPSYEQYF. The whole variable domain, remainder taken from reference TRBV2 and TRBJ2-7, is EPEVTQTPSHQVTQMGQEVILRCVPISNHLYFYWYRQILGQKVEFLVSFYNNEISEKSEIFDDQFSVERPDGSNFTLKIRSTKLEDSAMYFCASNGEPSYEQYFGPGTRLTVT.

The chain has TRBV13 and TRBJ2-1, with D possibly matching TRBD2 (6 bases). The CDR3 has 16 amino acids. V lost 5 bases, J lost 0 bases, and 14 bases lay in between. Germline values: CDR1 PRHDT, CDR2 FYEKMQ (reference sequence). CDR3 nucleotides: TGTGCCAGCAGCCCACCTCGGGGGAGCTCCTACAATGAGCAGTTCTTC. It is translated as CASSPPRGSSYNEQFF.

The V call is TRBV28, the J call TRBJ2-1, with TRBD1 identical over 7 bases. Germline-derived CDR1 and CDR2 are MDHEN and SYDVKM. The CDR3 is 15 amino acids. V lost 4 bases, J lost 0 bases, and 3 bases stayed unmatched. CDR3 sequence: CASSSTGDSYNEQFF. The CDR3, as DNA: TGTGCCAGCAGTTCTACAGGGGACTCCTACAATGAGCAGTTCTTC.

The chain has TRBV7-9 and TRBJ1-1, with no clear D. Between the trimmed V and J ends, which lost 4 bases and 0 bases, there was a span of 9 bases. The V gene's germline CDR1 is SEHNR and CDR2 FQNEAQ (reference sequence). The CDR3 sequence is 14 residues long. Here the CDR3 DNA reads TGTGCCAGCAGCTCATACTCCTTGAACACTGAAGCTTTCTTT. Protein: CASSSYSLNTEAFF. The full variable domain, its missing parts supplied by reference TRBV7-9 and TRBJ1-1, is DTGVSQNPRHKITKRGQNVTFRCDPISEHNRLYWYRQTLGQGPEFLTYFQNEAQLEKSRLLSDRFSAERPKGSFSTLEIQRTEQGDSAMYLCASSSYSLNTEAFFGQGTRLTVV.

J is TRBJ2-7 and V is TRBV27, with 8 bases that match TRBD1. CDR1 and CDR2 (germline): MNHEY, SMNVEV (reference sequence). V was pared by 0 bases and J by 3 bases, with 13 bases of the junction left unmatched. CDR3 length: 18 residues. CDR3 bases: TGTGCCAGCAGTTTATCGAGAAGGAGTGGGACAGGTGTCTACGAGCAGTACTTC. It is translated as CASSLSRRSGTGVYEQYF.

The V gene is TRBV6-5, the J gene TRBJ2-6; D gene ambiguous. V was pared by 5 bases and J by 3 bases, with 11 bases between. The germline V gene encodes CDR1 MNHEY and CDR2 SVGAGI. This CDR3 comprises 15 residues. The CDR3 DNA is TGTGCCAGCAGTCGCCCAGGATTTGGGGCCAACGTCCTGACTTTC. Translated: CASSRPGFGANVLTF.

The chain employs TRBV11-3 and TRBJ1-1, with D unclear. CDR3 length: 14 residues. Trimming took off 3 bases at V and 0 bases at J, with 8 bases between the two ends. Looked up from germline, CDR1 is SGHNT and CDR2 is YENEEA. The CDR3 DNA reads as TGTGCCAGCAGCTTCCTTCGGGTGAACACTGAAGCTTTCTTT. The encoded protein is CASSFLRVNTEAFF. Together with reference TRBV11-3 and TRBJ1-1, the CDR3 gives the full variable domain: EAGVVQSPRYKIIEKKQPVAFWCNPISGHNTLYWYLQNLGQGPELLIRYENEEAVDDSQLPKDRFSAERLKGVDSTLKIQPAELGDSAVYLCASSFLRVNTEAFFGQGTRLTVV.

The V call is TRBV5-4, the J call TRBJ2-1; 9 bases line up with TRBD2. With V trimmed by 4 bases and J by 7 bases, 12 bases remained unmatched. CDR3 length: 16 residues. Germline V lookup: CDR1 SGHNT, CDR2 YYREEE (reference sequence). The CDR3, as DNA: TGTGCCAGCAGCCGAAGGCCTAGCGGGACGAGTAATGAGCAGTTCTTC. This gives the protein CASSRRPSGTSNEQFF.

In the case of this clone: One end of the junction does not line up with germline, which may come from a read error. CDR3 residues: CASSPRMGLASRDTQYF. DNA of the CDR3: TGTGCCAGCTCACCAAGGATGGGGCTAGCGAGCAGAGATACGCAGTATTTT. This rearrangement joins TRBV18 to TRBJ2-3; possible D gene TRBD2, 6 bases. This CDR3 is 17 amino acids long. Looked up from germline, CDR1 is KGHSH and CDR2 is LQKENI.

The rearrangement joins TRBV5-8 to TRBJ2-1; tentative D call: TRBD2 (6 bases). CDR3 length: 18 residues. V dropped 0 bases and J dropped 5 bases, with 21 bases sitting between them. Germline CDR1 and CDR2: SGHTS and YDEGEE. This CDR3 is CASSLGGMAAGPDNEQFF. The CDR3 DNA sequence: TGTGCCAGCAGCTTGGGGGGTATGGCGGCGGGGCCTGACAATGAGCAGTTCTTC.

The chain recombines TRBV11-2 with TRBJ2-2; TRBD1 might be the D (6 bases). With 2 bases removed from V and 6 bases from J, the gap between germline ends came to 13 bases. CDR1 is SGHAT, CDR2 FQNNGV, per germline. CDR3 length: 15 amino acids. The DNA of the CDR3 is TGTGCCAGCAGCTTAAACAGGGTCACGGCCGGGGAGCTGTTTTTT. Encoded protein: CASSLNRVTAGELFF.

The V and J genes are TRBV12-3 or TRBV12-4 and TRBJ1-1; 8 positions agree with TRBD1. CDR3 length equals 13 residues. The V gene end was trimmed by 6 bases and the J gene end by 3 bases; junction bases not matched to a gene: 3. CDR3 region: CASRMDRDTEAFF. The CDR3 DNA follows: TGTGCCAGCAGGATGGACAGGGACACTGAAGCTTTCTTT.

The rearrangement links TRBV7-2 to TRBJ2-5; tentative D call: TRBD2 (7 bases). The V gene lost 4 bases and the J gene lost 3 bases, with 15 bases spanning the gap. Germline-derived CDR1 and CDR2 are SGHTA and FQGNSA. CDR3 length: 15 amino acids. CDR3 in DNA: TGTGCCAGCAGCTGGGGGGCGGCGGGAGAAGAGACCCAGTACTTC. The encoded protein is CASSWGAAGEETQYF.

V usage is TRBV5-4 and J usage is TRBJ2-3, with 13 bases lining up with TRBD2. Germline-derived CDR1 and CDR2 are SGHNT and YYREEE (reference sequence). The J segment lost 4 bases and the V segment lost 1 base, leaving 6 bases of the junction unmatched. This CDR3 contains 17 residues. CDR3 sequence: CASSLFRTSGGADTQYF. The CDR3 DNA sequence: TGTGCCAGCAGCTTGTTTAGGACTAGCGGGGGTGCAGATACGCAGTATTTT.

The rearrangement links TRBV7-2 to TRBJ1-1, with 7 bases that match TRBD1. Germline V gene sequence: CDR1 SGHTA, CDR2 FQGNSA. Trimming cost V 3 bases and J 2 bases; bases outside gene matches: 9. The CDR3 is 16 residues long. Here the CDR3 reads CASSFPLRQGNTEAFF. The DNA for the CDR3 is TGTGCCAGCAGCTTCCCCCTTAGACAGGGCAACACTGAAGCTTTCTTT. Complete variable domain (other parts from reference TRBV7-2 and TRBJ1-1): GAGVSQSPSNKVTEKGKDVELRCDPISGHTALYWYRQSLGQGLEFLIYFQGNSAPDKSGLPSDRFSAERTGGSVSTLTIQRTQQEDSAVYLCASSFPLRQGNTEAFFGQGTRLTVV.

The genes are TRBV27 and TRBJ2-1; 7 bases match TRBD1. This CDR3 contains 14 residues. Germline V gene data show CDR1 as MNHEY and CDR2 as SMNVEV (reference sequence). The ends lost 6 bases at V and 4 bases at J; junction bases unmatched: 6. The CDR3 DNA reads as TGTGCCAGCAGCCAAGGGGGCAATTACAATGAGCAGTTCTTC. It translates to CASSQGGNYNEQFF.

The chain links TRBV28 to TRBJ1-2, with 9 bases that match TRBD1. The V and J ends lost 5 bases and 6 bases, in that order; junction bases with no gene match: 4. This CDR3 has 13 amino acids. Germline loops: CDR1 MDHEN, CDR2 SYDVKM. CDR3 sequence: CASSRGQGNGYTF. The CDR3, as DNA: TGTGCCAGCAGTAGGGGACAGGGAAATGGCTACACCTTC.

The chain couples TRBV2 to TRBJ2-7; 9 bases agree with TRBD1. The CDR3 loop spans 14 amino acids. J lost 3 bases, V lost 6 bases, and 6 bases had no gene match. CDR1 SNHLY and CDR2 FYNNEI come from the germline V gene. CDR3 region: CASRAQGAFYEQYF. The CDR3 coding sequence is TGTGCCAGCAGGGCACAGGGGGCTTTCTACGAGCAGTACTTC.

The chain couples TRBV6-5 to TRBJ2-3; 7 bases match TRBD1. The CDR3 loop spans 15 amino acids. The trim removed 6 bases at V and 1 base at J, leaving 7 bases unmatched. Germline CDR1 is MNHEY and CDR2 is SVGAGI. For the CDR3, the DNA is TGTGCCAGCAGCAAACAGGGGAAGGGCACAGATACGCAGTATTTT. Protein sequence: CASSKQGKGTDTQYF.

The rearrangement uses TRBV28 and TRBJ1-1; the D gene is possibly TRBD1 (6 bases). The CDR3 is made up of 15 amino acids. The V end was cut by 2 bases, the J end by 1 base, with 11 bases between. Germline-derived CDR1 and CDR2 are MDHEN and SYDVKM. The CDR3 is CASSLATGTNTEAFF. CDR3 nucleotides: TGTGCCAGCAGTTTAGCGACAGGCACGAACACTGAAGCTTTCTTT.

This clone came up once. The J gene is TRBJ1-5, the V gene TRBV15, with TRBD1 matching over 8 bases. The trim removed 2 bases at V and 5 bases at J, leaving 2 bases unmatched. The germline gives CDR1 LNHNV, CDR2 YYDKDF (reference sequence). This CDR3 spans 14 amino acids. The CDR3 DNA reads TGTGCCACCAGCAGAAAGGACAGGGATCAGCCCCAGCATTTT. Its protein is CATSRKDRDQPQHF.

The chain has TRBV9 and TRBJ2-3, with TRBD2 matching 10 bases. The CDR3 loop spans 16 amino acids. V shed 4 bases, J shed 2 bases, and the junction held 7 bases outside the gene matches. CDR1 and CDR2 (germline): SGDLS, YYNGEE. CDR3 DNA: TGTGCCAGCAGCACCCTTAGCGGGGGGCCCACAGATACGCAGTATTTT. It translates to CASSTLSGGPTDTQYF.

This chain's CDR3 is CASSFQAFSGYTF. In DNA, the CDR3 is TGTGCCAGCAGTTTCCAGGCGTTTAGTGGCTACACCTTC. V and J are TRBV12-3 or TRBV12-4 and TRBJ1-2; D ambiguous. V gave up 3 bases and J gave up 7 bases, with 12 bases separating them. The CDR3 runs to 13 residues.

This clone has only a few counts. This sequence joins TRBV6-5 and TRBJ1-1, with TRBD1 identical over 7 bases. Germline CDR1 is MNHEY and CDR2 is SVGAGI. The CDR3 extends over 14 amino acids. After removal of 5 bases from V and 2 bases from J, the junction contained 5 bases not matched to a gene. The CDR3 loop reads CASSLGTANTEAFF. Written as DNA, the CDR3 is TGTGCCAGCAGTCTCGGGACAGCAAACACTGAAGCTTTCTTT.

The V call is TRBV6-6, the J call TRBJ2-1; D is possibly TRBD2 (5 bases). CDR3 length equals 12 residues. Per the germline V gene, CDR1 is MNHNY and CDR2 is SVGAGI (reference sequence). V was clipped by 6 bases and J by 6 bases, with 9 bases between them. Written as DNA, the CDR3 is TGTGCCAGCAGACTAGTAGGCAATGAGCAGTTCTTC. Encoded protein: CASRLVGNEQFF.